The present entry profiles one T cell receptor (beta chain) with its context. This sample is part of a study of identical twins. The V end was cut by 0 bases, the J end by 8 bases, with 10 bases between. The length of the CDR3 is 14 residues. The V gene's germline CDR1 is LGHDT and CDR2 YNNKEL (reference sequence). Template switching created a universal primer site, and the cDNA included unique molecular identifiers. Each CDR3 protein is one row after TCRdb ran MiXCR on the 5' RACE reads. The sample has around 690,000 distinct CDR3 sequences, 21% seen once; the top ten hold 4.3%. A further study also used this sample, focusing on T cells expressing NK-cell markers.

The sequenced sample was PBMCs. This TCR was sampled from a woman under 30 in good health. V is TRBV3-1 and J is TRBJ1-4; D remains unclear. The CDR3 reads CASSQEAFTEKLFF. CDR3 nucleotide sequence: TGTGCCAGCAGCCAAGAAGCCTTTACAGAAAAACTGTTTTTT.